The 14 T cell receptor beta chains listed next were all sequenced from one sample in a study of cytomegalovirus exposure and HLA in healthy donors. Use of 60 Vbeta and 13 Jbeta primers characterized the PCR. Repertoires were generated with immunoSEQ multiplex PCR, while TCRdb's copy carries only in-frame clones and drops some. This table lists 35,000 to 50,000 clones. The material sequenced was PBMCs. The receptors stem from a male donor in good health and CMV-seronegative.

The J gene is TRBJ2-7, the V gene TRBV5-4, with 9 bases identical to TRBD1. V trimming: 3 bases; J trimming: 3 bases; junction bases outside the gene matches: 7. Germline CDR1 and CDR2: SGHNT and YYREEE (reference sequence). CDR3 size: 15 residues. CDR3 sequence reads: CASSSPGQGDYEQYF. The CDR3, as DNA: TGTGCCAGCAGCTCTCCGGGACAGGGAGACTACGAGCAGTACTTC. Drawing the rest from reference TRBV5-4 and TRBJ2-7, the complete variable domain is ETGVTQSPTHLIKTRGQQVTLRCSSQSGHNTVSWYQQALGQGPQFIFQYYREEENGRGNFPPRFSGLQFPNYSSELNVNALELDDSALYLCASSSPGQGDYEQYFGPGTRLTVT.

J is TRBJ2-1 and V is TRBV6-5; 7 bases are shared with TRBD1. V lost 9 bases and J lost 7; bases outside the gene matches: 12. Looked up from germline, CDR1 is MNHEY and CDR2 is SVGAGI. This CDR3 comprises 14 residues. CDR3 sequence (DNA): TGTGCCAGTTGTGGGGCGACAGGGATAAATGAGCAGTTCTTC. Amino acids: CASCGATGINEQFF.

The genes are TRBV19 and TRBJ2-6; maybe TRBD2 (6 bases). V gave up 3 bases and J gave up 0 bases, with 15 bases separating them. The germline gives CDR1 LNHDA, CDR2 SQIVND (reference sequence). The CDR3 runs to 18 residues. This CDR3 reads CASSIGGSVGSGANVLTF. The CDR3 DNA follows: TGTGCCAGTAGTATCGGGGGATCGGTCGGCTCTGGGGCCAACGTCCTGACTTTC. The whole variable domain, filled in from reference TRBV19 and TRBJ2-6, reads DGGITQSPKYLFRKEGQNVTLSCEQNLNHDAMYWYRQDPGQGLRLIYYSQIVNDFQKGDIAEGYSVSREKKESFPLTVTSAQKNPTAFYLCASSIGGSVGSGANVLTFGAGSRLTVL.

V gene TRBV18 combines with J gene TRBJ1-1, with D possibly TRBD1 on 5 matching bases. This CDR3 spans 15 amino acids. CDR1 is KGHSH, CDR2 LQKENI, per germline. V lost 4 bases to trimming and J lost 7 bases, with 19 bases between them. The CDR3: CASSRDSQGTHEAFF. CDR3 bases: TGTGCCAGCTCACGGGACTCACAAGGGACGCATGAAGCTTTCTTT. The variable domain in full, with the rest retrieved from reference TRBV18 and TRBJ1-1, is NAGVMQNPRHLVRRRGQEARLRCSPMKGHSHVYWYRQLPEEGLKFMVYLQKENIIDESGMPKERFSAEFPKEGPSILRIQQVVRGDSAAYFCASSRDSQGTHEAFFGQGTRLTVV.

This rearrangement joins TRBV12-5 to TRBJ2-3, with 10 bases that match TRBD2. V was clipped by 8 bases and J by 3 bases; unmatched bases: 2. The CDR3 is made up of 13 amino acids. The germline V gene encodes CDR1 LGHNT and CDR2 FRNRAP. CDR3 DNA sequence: TGTGCTAGTCTAGCGGGAGTAACAGATACGCAGTATTTT. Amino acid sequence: CASLAGVTDTQYF.

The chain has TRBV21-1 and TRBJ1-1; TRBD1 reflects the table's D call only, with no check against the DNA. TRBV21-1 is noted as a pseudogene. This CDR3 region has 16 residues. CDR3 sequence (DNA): TGTGCCAGCAGCAAATGGCTCTGGGACAGGAACACTGAAGCTTTCTTT. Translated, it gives CASSKWLWDRNTEAFF.

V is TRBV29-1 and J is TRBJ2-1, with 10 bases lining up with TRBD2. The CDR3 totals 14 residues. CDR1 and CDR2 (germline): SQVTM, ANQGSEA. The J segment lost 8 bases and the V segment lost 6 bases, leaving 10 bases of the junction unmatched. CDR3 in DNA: TGCAGCGTCTCTAGCGGGAGAAGGGGTGATGAGCAGTTCTTC. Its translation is CSVSSGRRGDEQFF.

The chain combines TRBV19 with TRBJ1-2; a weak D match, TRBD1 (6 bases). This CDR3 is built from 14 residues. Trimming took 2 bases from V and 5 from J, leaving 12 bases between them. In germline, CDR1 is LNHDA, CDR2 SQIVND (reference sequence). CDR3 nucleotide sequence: TGTGCCAGTAGTATAACAGGACAGAGATATGGCTACACCTTC. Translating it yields CASSITGQRYGYTF.

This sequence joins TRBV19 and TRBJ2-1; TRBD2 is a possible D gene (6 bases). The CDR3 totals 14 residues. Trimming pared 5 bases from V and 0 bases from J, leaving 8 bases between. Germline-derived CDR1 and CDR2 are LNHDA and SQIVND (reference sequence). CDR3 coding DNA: TGTGCCAGTAGTGCGGGACTCTCCTACAATGAGCAGTTCTTC. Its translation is CASSAGLSYNEQFF. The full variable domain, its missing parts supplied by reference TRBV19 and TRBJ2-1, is DGGITQSPKYLFRKEGQNVTLSCEQNLNHDAMYWYRQDPGQGLRLIYYSQIVNDFQKGDIAEGYSVSREKKESFPLTVTSAQKNPTAFYLCASSAGLSYNEQFFGPGTRLTVL.

CDR3 DNA: TGTGCCAGCTCACTCCTACCGGGACAGGGGGCGAGCACAGATACGCAGTATTTT. Translation: CASSLLPGQGASTDTQYF. The genes are TRBV18 and TRBJ2-3; TRBD1 aligns across 12 bases. The CDR3 consists of 18 residues. The J segment lost 0 bases and the V segment lost 4 bases, leaving 8 bases of the junction unmatched. Per germline, CDR1 KGHSH and CDR2 LQKENI.

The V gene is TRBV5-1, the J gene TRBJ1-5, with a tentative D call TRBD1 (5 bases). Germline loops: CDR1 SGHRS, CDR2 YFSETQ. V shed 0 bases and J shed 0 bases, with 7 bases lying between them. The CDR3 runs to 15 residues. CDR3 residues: CASSLEGSSNQPQHF. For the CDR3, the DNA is TGCGCCAGCAGCTTGGAGGGGTCTAGCAATCAGCCCCAGCATTTT.

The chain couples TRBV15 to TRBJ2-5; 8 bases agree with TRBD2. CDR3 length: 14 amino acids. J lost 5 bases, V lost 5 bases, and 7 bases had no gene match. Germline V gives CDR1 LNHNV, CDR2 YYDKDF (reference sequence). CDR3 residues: CATSLRLAWETQYF. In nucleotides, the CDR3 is TGTGCCACCAGCCTCCGACTAGCGTGGGAGACCCAGTACTTC.

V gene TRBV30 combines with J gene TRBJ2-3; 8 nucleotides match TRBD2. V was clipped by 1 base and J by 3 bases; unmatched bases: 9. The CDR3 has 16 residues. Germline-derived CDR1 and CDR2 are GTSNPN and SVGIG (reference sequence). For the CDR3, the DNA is TGTGCCTGGAGTGGCCATAGCGGGACTTATACAGATACGCAGTATTTT. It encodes CAWSGHSGTYTDTQYF.

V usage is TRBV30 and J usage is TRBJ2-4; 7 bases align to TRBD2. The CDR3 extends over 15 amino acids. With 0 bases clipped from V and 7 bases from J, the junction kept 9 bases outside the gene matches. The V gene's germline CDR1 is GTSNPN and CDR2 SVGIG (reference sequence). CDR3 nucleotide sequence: TGTGCCTGGAGTGTGGGAGGGCTGAGGAGCAACATTCAGTACTTC. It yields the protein CAWSVGGLRSNIQYF.